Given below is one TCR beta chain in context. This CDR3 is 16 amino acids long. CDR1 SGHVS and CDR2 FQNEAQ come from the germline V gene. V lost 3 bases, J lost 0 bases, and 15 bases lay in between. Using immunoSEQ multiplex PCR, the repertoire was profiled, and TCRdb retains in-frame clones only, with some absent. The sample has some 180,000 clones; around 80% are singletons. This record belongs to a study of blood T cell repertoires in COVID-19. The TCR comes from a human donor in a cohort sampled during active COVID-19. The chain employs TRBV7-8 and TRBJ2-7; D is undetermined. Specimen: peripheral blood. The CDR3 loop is CASSFSGWLASYEQYF. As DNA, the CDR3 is TGTGCCAGCAGCTTTTCAGGCTGGCTGGCCTCCTACGAGCAGTACTTC.